This TCR beta chain was sequenced during a study of cytomegalovirus exposure and HLA in healthy donors. V lost 4 bases and J lost 6; bases outside the gene matches: 5. Germline-derived CDR1 and CDR2 are SGHNT and YYREEE (reference sequence). This CDR3 has 14 amino acids. The primer mix had 60 Vbeta and 13 Jbeta primers. Using immunoSEQ multiplex PCR, the repertoire was profiled, and TCRdb retains in-frame clones only, with some absent. The table has about 180,000 clones, about 80% seen once; the top ten hold 1.4%. The sample consisted of PBMCs. The genes are TRBV5-4 and TRBJ2-3, with 10 bases aligning to TRBD1. This TCR was recovered from a man aged 18 to 29 in good health and CMV-seronegative. The chain's CDR3 is CASSPRTGGDTQYF. CDR3 coding DNA: TGTGCCAGCAGCCCGCGGACAGGGGGGGATACGCAGTATTTT.